This T cell receptor (beta chain) emerged from a study of shared clonotypes between healthy human individuals. At the level of the study: Each donor's CD4 naive and CD4 memory cells filled three plates apiece, CD8 naive two, and CD8 memory one.

Naivety among CD8 cells was defined by CD45RO negativity and positive CCR7 selection, thereby excluding terminally differentiated effector memory CD45RA+ cells. The assay was immunoSEQ multiplex PCR, and TCRdb's table has in-frame clones only and misses some. Of some 2.1 million clones in the sample, approximately 95% were seen once. CDR3 size: 15 residues. V was cut by 4 bases and J by 4 bases, with 16 bases left in between. The germline V gene has CDR1 SGHVS and CDR2 FNYEAQ. The sequenced sample was naive CD8+ T cells sorted from blood. The V gene is TRBV7-6, the J gene TRBJ1-1; TRBD1 is a possible D gene (6 bases). This receptor was taken from a man aged 18 to 29 in good health. Written as DNA, the CDR3 is TGTGCCAGCAGCTACCAAGCAGGGGACGGCACTGAAGCTTTCTTT. Amino acid sequence: CASSYQAGDGTEAFF.